Below, 6 T cell receptor beta chains from the same sample are listed, as sequenced in a study of read filtering for tumor transcriptome and immune sequencing. Molecular barcoded adaptors covering alpha/delta and beta/gamma chains were used on approximately 440 ng RNA. Each CDR3 protein gets one entry after TCRdb re-called the reads with MiXCR. The table includes roughly 130,000 distinct CDR3 sequences, 10% to 15% detected once. The sequencing input was a population of CD138-negative cells sorted from bone marrow. The receptors were gathered from a donor aged 40 or older with multiple myeloma.

The sample holds many counts of this clonotype. This chain links TRBV23-1 with TRBJ1-1; D is uncertain. TRBV23-1 is classed as an ORF, of uncertain function. CDR3 length equals 19 residues. The ends were cut back, 1 base at V and 0 bases at J, with 21 bases in the middle. The DNA for the CDR3 is TGCGCCAGCAGTCAATGGAGTTCAGGCGGATATACCATGAACACTGAAGCTTTCTTT. Translated: CASSQWSSGGYTMNTEAFF.

This clonotype is a singleton in its sample. Possible read error: a much larger clone is one base away. V and J are TRBV7-9 and TRBJ2-7; 7 bases are a match to TRBD1. Germline trimming cut 5 bases from V and 5 bases from J; bases unmatched to any gene: 12. The CDR3 has 15 residues. Per germline, CDR1 SEHNR and CDR2 FQNEAQ (reference sequence). CDR3 sequence (DNA): TGTGCCAGCAGCCAAGGGGGCAGGGGTACCCACGAGCAGTACTTC. It codes for CASSQGGRGTHEQYF.

This clonotype came up a few times. The V and J genes are TRBV6-5 and TRBJ2-7; D gene unclear. The CDR3 extends over 15 amino acids. Germline V CDR1 and CDR2: MNHEY, SVGAGI. V lost 2 bases and J lost 2, with 13 bases in between. The CDR3 nucleotides are TGTGCCAGCAGTTACGGGGTGCTGAGACCCTACGAGCAGTACTTC. Translated, it gives CASSYGVLRPYEQYF.

About this clonotype: Possible read error: a much larger clone is one base away. The CDR3 here is CASSQHTDTQCF. The CDR3 coding sequence is TGTGCCAGCAGCCAACACACAGATACGCAGTGTTTT. This rearrangement joins TRBV11-3 to TRBJ2-3; no reliable D call. CDR1 is SGHNT and CDR2 is YENEEA in the germline V gene. The CDR3 runs 12 residues.

This clonotype was counted ten times or more. The rearrangement links TRBV29-1 to TRBJ2-5, with 9 bases matching TRBD2. V gave up 3 bases and J gave up 5 bases; unmatched junction bases: 10. This CDR3 has 15 amino acids. Germline values: CDR1 SQVTM, CDR2 ANQGSEA. In nucleotides, the CDR3 is TGCAGCGTTGACAGTGCGGGAGGGGCAATGGAGACCCAGTACTTC. Residues: CSVDSAGGAMETQYF.

This clonotype was recorded at least ten times. The J gene is TRBJ2-6, the V gene TRBV14, with D unclear. Trimming left V 11 bases short and J 0 bases short, with 11 bases between. This CDR3 has 14 amino acids. CDR1 SGHDN and CDR2 FVKESK come from the germline V gene. CDR3 nucleotide sequence: TGTGCCTCCTCACAGTCCTCTGGGGCCAACGTCCTGACTTTC. This codes for CASSQSSGANVLTF.